A single sample is the source of the 20 T cell receptor beta chains below, sequenced in a study of cytomegalovirus exposure and HLA in healthy donors. Produced via immunoSEQ multiplex PCR; TCRdb's table is partial and in-frame only. The sample contains over 150,000 clones, approximately 87% of which appear only once. Sequenced input: PBMCs. The receptors here all came from a woman aged 25 to 39 in good health and CMV-seronegative.

J is TRBJ1-1 and V is TRBV5-1; TRBD1 agrees at 10 bases. Germline V gene data show CDR1 as SGHRS and CDR2 as YFSETQ. The length of the CDR3 is 15 residues. Unmatched junction bases numbered 8, after V lost 4 bases and J lost 5 bases. The CDR3 loop is CASSRQGAEDTEAFF. The CDR3 DNA reads TGCGCCAGCAGCCGACAGGGGGCGGAAGATACTGAAGCTTTCTTT.

The chain links TRBV7-2 to TRBJ1-2; 8 bases are a match to TRBD1. The trim removed 5 bases at V and 8 bases at J, leaving 7 bases unmatched. The germline V gene has CDR1 SGHTA and CDR2 FQGNSA. The CDR3 consists of 13 residues. The CDR3 region is CASSPGTGVGYTF. DNA of the CDR3: TGTGCCAGCAGCCCCGGGACAGGCGTCGGCTACACCTTC.

This sequence joins TRBV6-5 and TRBJ2-1; possible D gene TRBD1, 5 bases. V lost 4 bases and J 6 bases, leaving 13 bases between the germline ends. There are 14 residues in the CDR3. Germline lookup yields CDR1 MNHEY and CDR2 SVGAGI. CDR3 nucleotide sequence: TGTGCCAGCAGTTTGGACATGGTAACCAATGAGCAGTTCTTC. It encodes CASSLDMVTNEQFF.

The V gene is TRBV28, the J gene TRBJ2-7, with TRBD2 identical over 9 bases. Germline lookup yields CDR1 MDHEN and CDR2 SYDVKM. The CDR3 loop spans 17 amino acids. With 2 bases clipped from V and 0 bases from J, the junction kept 8 bases outside the gene matches. The CDR3 DNA is TGTGCCAGCAGTTTAACGCTAGCGGGGACCACCTCCTACGAGCAGTACTTC. It is translated as CASSLTLAGTTSYEQYF.

This clone was counted between two and nine times. The chain links TRBV29-1 to TRBJ2-7; TRBD1 agrees at 11 bases. The CDR3 covers 17 residues. The V gene's germline CDR1 is SQVTM and CDR2 ANQGSEA. V dropped 1 base and J dropped 2; count of bases not matched to a gene: 10. The CDR3 DNA sequence: TGCAGCGTTGAAGTCTCGGGGCCGGGACAGGGGGCCTACGAGCAGTACTTC. Translating it yields CSVEVSGPGQGAYEQYF.

The chain couples TRBV5-1 to TRBJ1-2, with unresolved D. V was clipped by 4 bases and J by 5 bases, with 15 bases between them. This CDR3 region has 14 residues. Germline V gene data show CDR1 as SGHRS and CDR2 as YFSETQ. CDR3 amino acids: CASSGSGLAYGYTF. CDR3 DNA: TGCGCCAGCAGCGGCTCCGGGCTTGCATATGGCTACACCTTC. Full variable domain (rest looked up from reference TRBV5-1 and TRBJ1-2): KAGVTQTPRYLIKTRGQQVTLSCSPISGHRSVSWYQQTPGQGLQFLFEYFSETQRNKGNFPGRFSGRQFSNSRSEMNVSTLELGDSALYLCASSGSGLAYGYTFGSGTRLTVV.

The chain joins TRBV5-4 to TRBJ1-4; possibly TRBD1 for D (5 bases). Germline V gene sequence: CDR1 SGHNT, CDR2 YYREEE (reference sequence). V lost 3 bases and J lost 7, with 13 bases in between. The CDR3 extends over 14 amino acids. The CDR3 DNA is TGTGCCAGCAGCTCTACGGGGGTGGGTGAAAAACTGTTTTTT. It codes for CASSSTGVGEKLFF.

The V gene is TRBV5-1, the J gene TRBJ2-3; the match to TRBD1 covers 9 bases. This CDR3 has 16 amino acids. V lost 3 bases to trimming and J lost 3 bases; unmatched junction nucleotides: 8. Germline V gene data show CDR1 as SGHRS and CDR2 as YFSETQ. CDR3 amino acids: CASSWDREGGTDTQYF. In DNA form, the CDR3 reads TGCGCCAGCAGCTGGGACAGGGAAGGGGGGACAGATACGCAGTATTTT.

This sequence joins TRBV4-1 and TRBJ2-1; no definite D call. The V and J ends lost 2 bases and 8 bases respectively, with 4 bases between them. Per the germline V gene, CDR1 is MGHRA and CDR2 is YSYEKL. The CDR3 spans 11 residues. The chain's CDR3 is CASSQFDEQFF. CDR3 nucleotide sequence: TGCGCCAGCAGCCAATTTGATGAGCAGTTCTTC.

The chain joins TRBV7-8 to TRBJ2-7; either TRBD1 or TRBD2 may supply D (5 bases each). This CDR3 is 15 amino acids long. V gave up 1 base and J gave up 8 bases, with 18 bases separating them. Per the germline V gene, CDR1 is SGHVS and CDR2 is FQNEAQ. The chain's CDR3 is CASSLDPQRAGKQYF. The CDR3 nucleotides are TGTGCCAGCAGCTTAGACCCCCAGAGGGCAGGGAAGCAGTACTTC.

The chain uses TRBV27 and TRBJ2-5, with 7 bases fitting TRBD1. Germline trimming cut 6 bases from V and 5 bases from J; bases unmatched to any gene: 9. CDR1 and CDR2 (germline): MNHEY, SMNVEV (reference sequence). This CDR3 region has 14 residues. CDR3 sequence reads: CASRGYRGSETQYF. CDR3 nucleotide sequence: TGTGCCAGCAGGGGGTACAGGGGATCGGAGACCCAGTACTTC.

The rearrangement uses TRBV14 and TRBJ2-2, with TRBD1 matching over 8 bases. Losses at the gene ends were 4 bases for V and 4 bases for J; bases not matched to a gene: 5. Germline V gene sequence: CDR1 SGHDN, CDR2 FVKESK. The CDR3 covers 15 residues. DNA of the CDR3: TGTGCCAGCAGCCTATCAGGGGGCGCCACCGGGGAGCTGTTTTTT. This sequence encodes CASSLSGGATGELFF. Looking up the rest from reference TRBV14 and TRBJ2-2 gives the full variable domain: EAGVTQFPSHSVIEKGQTVTLRCDPISGHDNLYWYRRVMGKEIKFLLHFVKESKQDESGMPNNRFLAERTGGTYSTLKVQPAELEDSGVYFCASSLSGGATGELFFGEGSRLTVL.

This clone was observed a few times. The chain uses TRBV27 and TRBJ2-1; TRBD1 matches at 8 bases. The CDR3 is 15 amino acids. Germline V CDR1 and CDR2: MNHEY, SMNVEV (reference sequence). The J segment lost 0 bases and the V segment lost 5 bases, leaving 3 bases of the junction unmatched. CDR3 loop: CASSPDRGSYNEQFF. The CDR3 nucleotides are TGTGCCAGCAGTCCTGACAGGGGCTCCTACAATGAGCAGTTCTTC.

This clone was observed a handful of times. The J gene is TRBJ1-1, the V gene TRBV30; D is undetermined. Trimming removed 6 bases from V and 1 base from J, with 6 bases in between. CDR3 length: 11 residues. Looked up from germline, CDR1 is GTSNPN and CDR2 is SVGIG (reference sequence). The CDR3: CACFGNTEAFF. The CDR3, as DNA: TGTGCCTGCTTCGGGAACACTGAAGCTTTCTTT.

The V call is TRBV27, the J call TRBJ2-3; D not certain. Trimming took 3 bases from V and 10 from J, leaving 14 bases between them. Germline V CDR1 and CDR2: MNHEY, SMNVEV (reference sequence). This CDR3 comprises 13 residues. CDR3 loop: CASSFSERFSQYF. The CDR3 DNA sequence: TGTGCCAGCAGTTTCTCGGAACGATTCTCGCAGTATTTT.

The DNA of the CDR3 is TGCGCCAATTTGACAGGGAAAGATACTGAAGCTTTCTTT. Amino acids: CANLTGKDTEAFF. The chain recombines TRBV10-1 with TRBJ1-1; TRBD1 agrees at 7 bases. CDR3 length: 13 residues. J was trimmed by 5 bases and V by 10 bases; bases with no gene match: 10. Germline V lookup: CDR1 WNHNN, CDR2 SYGVQD (reference sequence).

This clone was found a few times. V and J are TRBV5-1 and TRBJ1-1; D gene uncertain. The CDR3 spans 14 residues. With 0 bases removed from V and 6 bases from J, the gap between germline ends came to 12 bases. Germline loops: CDR1 SGHRS, CDR2 YFSETQ. This chain's CDR3 is CASSLAQFGPEAFF. DNA for the CDR3: TGCGCCAGCAGCTTGGCCCAGTTTGGTCCTGAAGCTTTCTTT.

The chain recombines TRBV19 with TRBJ1-2; D is uncertain. Germline V lookup: CDR1 LNHDA, CDR2 SQIVND (reference sequence). Trimming shortened V by 5 bases and J by 9 bases, and 13 bases separated the two germline ends. The CDR3 length is 12 residues. The CDR3, as DNA: TGTGCCAGTAGTGGGAAGAGTCGTCGCTACACCTTC. Its protein product is CASSGKSRRYTF. Full variable domain (missing parts from reference TRBV19 and TRBJ1-2): DGGITQSPKYLFRKEGQNVTLSCEQNLNHDAMYWYRQDPGQGLRLIYYSQIVNDFQKGDIAEGYSVSREKKESFPLTVTSAQKNPTAFYLCASSGKSRRYTFGSGTRLTVV.

The V call is TRBV6-5, the J call TRBJ2-1; 7 positions agree with TRBD2. The junction had 7 bases not matched to a gene; V was cut back by 5 bases and J by 6 bases. The CDR3 length is 14 residues. CDR1 is MNHEY and CDR2 is SVGAGI in the germline V gene. The CDR3 bases are TGTGCCAGCAGTCGAGGACTAGTCGGCAATGAGCAGTTCTTC. This encodes CASSRGLVGNEQFF.

This sequence joins TRBV15 and TRBJ2-3, with TRBD2 identical over 8 bases. J lost 2 bases, V lost 0 bases, and 7 bases had no gene match. The CDR3 sequence is 17 residues long. The germline V gene encodes CDR1 LNHNV and CDR2 YYDKDF (reference sequence). The CDR3 protein is CATSRDLAGGNTDTQYF. In DNA, the CDR3 is TGTGCCACCAGCAGAGATCTGGCGGGGGGAAACACAGATACGCAGTATTTT.